This T cell receptor (beta chain) came from a study of cytotoxic CD8 clonotypes in ibrutinib-treated CLL. Study-level background: Results showed around 25 partial and 2 complete responses; following median 68 months, roughly 14 remained remitted, about 12 advanced. General study results and limits: Public clonotypes proved infrequent, and on treatment they shrank or remained steady. The study found baseline clonality above age-matched healthy donors, tracking circulating CD8+ T-cell counts. Sampling times (in sustained-remission versus progressing patients) were not the same.

Profiling relied on immunoSEQ multiplex PCR, and the TCRdb table lists in-frame clones only, not all of them. The top ten clones hold more than 35% of a sample with about 76,000 clones, 75% to 90% of them seen once. As concerns this clone: What it binds is unknown.

V was shortened by 4 bases and J by 0 bases, with 3 bases between the two germline ends. Germline V gene data show CDR1 as SGHNT and CDR2 as YYREEE (reference sequence). The CDR3 totals 12 residues. The clonotype was recovered from a human donor with chronic lymphocytic leukemia. Specimen: PBMCs, collected after 24 months of ibrutinib treatment. The chain uses TRBV5-4 and TRBJ2-3; no clear D. CDR3 bases: TGTGCCAGCAGCCAAAGCACAGATACGCAGTATTTT. Its protein product is CASSQSTDTQYF.